The clone carrying this T cell receptor (beta chain) came up many times. Its antigen is currently unknown. The junction departs from the called germline gene at one end, perhaps through a read error. CDR3 length: 11 amino acids. Per germline, CDR1 SQVTM and CDR2 ANQGSEA. The library tagged individual cDNA molecules with unique molecular identifiers. TCRdb recomputed calls from the RACE reads with MiXCR, one row per CDR3 protein. The data contain about 77,000 distinct CDR3 sequences, 8.5% to 10% of them singletons. Time point denoted: healthy volunteer bleed at 6 weeks. Whole blood, unfractionated, served as the material for total RNA extraction. These data belong to a study of human T cells and chemical hapten exposure. Whole-study context: Slight volume differences across pooled libraries mainly accounted for varying per-sample TCR yields.

Study conclusions and caveats: Those TCRs sitting above 1 in 1000 frequency stayed the same with DPC sensitization.

The genes are TRBV29-1 and TRBJ2-7; a possible D gene is TRBD1 (6 bases). Source material: whole blood. This receptor was obtained from a female donor in good health. Some clones in this sample may be carry-over from other donors' samples. The CDR3 reads CSVASDRKFIF. As DNA, the CDR3 is TGCAGCGTTGCCTCGGACAGAAAATTTATTTTC.